The rows below give T cell receptor beta chains drawn from one sample of a study of CD8 T cells in Susac syndrome. Via MiXCR, TCRdb re-called the immunoSEQ multiplex PCR reads, giving one row per CDR3 protein. The sample has over 95,000 distinct CDR3 sequences, less than 95% seen once; the top ten hold approximately 0.12%. Material: CD8+ T cells from PBMCs. These TCRs come from a human donor in good health. Each CDR3 is given with its conserved first and last residue. A D gene is named only where the DNA matches it firmly. The listing skips clone size in some rows; elsewhere it reads once, few, many or a size class.

abundance	j_gene	v_gene	d_gene	CDR3nt	CDR3aa
-	TRBJ2-1	TRBV30	-	TGTGCCTGGAGTGGTTACGGGAGTGAGCAGTTCTTC	CAWSGYGSEQFF
-	TRBJ2-5	TRBV9	-	TGTGCCAGCAGCGCCGACACTTCGGAGACCCAGTACTTC	CASSADTSETQYF
once	TRBJ2-2	TRBV3-1	TRBD2	TGTGCCAGCAGCCGCGGGACTAGCGGGCGTAACACCGGGGAGCTGTTTTTT	CASSRGTSGRNTGELFF
-	TRBJ2-7	TRBV6-5	-	TGTGCCAGCTTATCGGGATCCTCCTACGAGCAGTACTTC	CASLSGSSYEQYF
-	TRBJ2-3	TRBV3-1	-	TGTGCCAGCAGTCGCGACGGGATTTTCACAGATACGCAGTATTTT	CASSRDGIFTDTQYF
few	TRBJ2-1	TRBV13	-	TGTGCCAGCAGCCACCTAGCGTCTTACAATGAGCAGTTCTTC	CASSHLASYNEQFF
-	TRBJ2-3	TRBV29-1	-	TGCAGCGTTGTGTTCTACACAGATACGCAGTATTTT	CSVVFYTDTQYF
-	TRBJ2-1	TRBV23-1	-	TGCGCCAGAAAAAAATTCGGTCCGCCACTGGGCACCAATCCCTACAATGAGCAGTTCTTC	CARKKFGPPLGTNPYNEQFF
-	TRBJ1-3	TRBV4-2	-	TGTGCCAGCAGCCAAGTCACAGAGTACTCTGGAAACACCATATATTTT	CASSQVTEYSGNTIYF
-	TRBJ2-1	TRBV6-2/TRBV6-3	TRBD2	TGTGCCAGCAAGGGGCTAGCGGGTTACAATGAGCAGTTCTTC	CASKGLAGYNEQFF
-	TRBJ1-2	TRBV29-1	-	TGCAGCGTTGAACAGGGGCGGATCTATGGCTACACCTTC	CSVEQGRIYGYTF
-	TRBJ2-3	TRBV13	TRBD1	TGTGCCAGCAGCGAGCAGGGGGCGGCGGTCTCAGATACGCAGTATTTT	CASSEQGAAVSDTQYF
-	TRBJ1-4	TRBV14	TRBD1	TGTGCCAGCAGCGTTGGGACAGATAATGAAAAACTGTTTTTT	CASSVGTDNEKLFF
-	TRBJ2-2	TRBV27	TRBD1	TGTGCCAGCATATCGCTCGGTGTGGGGACAGCCGACACCGGGGAGCTGTTTTTT	CASISLGVGTADTGELFF
-	TRBJ1-2	TRBV7-3	TRBD1	TGTGCCAGCAGCTTAGATTACACAGGGGTCTATGGCTACACCTTC	CASSLDYTGVYGYTF
-	TRBJ1-2	TRBV7-2	-	TGTGCCAGCAGTATACAGGGATCGGCTGGCTACACCTTC	CASSIQGSAGYTF
-	TRBJ1-2	TRBV6-2/TRBV6-3	-	TGTGCCAGCAGTGAGGACGCCGGCTACGGTGGTGGCTACACCTTC	CASSEDAGYGGGYTF
-	TRBJ2-5	TRBV19	TRBD1	TGTGCCAGCTCCGGGACAGGGAATTCAAAAGAGACCCAGTACTTC	CASSGTGNSKETQYF
-	TRBJ1-2	TRBV20-1	-	TGCAGTGCTTCGGGGCGCGGGACTGGTGGCGATGGCTACACCTTC	CSASGRGTGGDGYTF
-	TRBJ2-2	TRBV19	TRBD1	TGTGCCACCTGGGACAGGGGAAACACCGGGGAGCTGTTTTTT	CATWDRGNTGELFF
few	TRBJ2-7	TRBV25-1	-	TGTGCCAGCAGTGAACAGGGCTACGAGCAGTACTTC	CASSEQGYEQYF
once	TRBJ2-1	TRBV6-2/TRBV6-3	TRBD1	TGTGCCAGCAGTCAAACTCCGGGACAGGGGGCGGTCAATGAGCAGTTCTTC	CASSQTPGQGAVNEQFF
-	TRBJ1-1	TRBV7-2	TRBD1	TGTGCCAGCAGCCTGGGACAGACGAACACTGAAGCTTTCTTT	CASSLGQTNTEAFF
once	TRBJ2-2	TRBV3-1	-	TGTGCCAGCAGCCCTCACAGGGAGAACACCGGGGAGCTGTTTTTT	CASSPHRENTGELFF
-	TRBJ2-7	TRBV19	TRBD2	TGTGCCAGTAGTAGAAATACTAGCGGTGGTTACGAGCAGTACTTC	CASSRNTSGGYEQYF
-	TRBJ1-1	TRBV7-2	-	TGTGCCAGCAGCTTAGTTTCGGGGCCCCCCATGAACACTGAAGCTTTCTTT	CASSLVSGPPMNTEAFF
-	TRBJ1-1	TRBV10-2	TRBD1	TGCGCCAGCGGGACAGGCAACACTGAAGCTTTCTTT	CASGTGNTEAFF
-	TRBJ2-3	TRBV10-3	-	TGTGCCATCAGTATTGGACCCCTCTCAGATACGCAGTATTTT	CAISIGPLSDTQYF
once	TRBJ1-1	TRBV20-1	-	TGCAGACCCCATCGACAGGCGGTAAACACTGAAGCTTTCTTT	CRPHRQAVNTEAFF
-	TRBJ1-1	TRBV19	TRBD1	TGTGCCAGTAGTATCCGACAGGGGCTGGGCCGATCCGAAGCTTTCTTT	CASSIRQGLGRSEAFF
-	TRBJ2-1	TRBV29-1	-	TGCAGCGTTGAATCGCCAGGGGTTTTTAGGGAGCAGTTCTTC	CSVESPGVFREQFF
-	TRBJ1-4	TRBV14	-	TGTGCCAGCAGCCAAGGCCACAGGATGAATGAAAAACTGTTTTTT	CASSQGHRMNEKLFF
-	TRBJ2-7	TRBV28	TRBD1	TGTGCCAGCAGCCCACCAATAGACAGGGGGTCGTACGAGCAGTACTTC	CASSPPIDRGSYEQYF
once	TRBJ1-2	TRBV18	-	TGTGCCAGCTCACCTTCCATCGTCGGGGGGGCCACTAACTATGGCTACACCTTC	CASSPSIVGGATNYGYTF
-	TRBJ2-1	TRBV5-1	TRBD1	TGCGCCAGCAGCCCCCAACCCGGACAGGGGGCCACTGAGCAGTTCTTC	CASSPQPGQGATEQFF
-	TRBJ2-5	TRBV5-4	TRBD1	TGTGCCAGCAGCTCAGGACAGGGCCAAGAGACCCAGTACTTC	CASSSGQGQETQYF
-	TRBJ1-1	TRBV7-3	-	TGTGCCAGCAGCGACGGTGGTAACACTGAAGCTTTCTTT	CASSDGGNTEAFF
-	TRBJ2-7	TRBV18	-	TGTGCCAGCTCACCCGGGACAAAATCCTACGAGCAGTACTTC	CASSPGTKSYEQYF
-	TRBJ2-3	TRBV20-1	TRBD2	TGCAGTGGGAGAGCGGGGGCAGATACGCAGTATTTT	CSGRAGADTQYF
-	TRBJ1-2	TRBV20-1	-	TGCAGTGCTAGCTACGACAGCTATGGCTACACCTTC	CSASYDSYGYTF
-	TRBJ1-2	TRBV21-1	-	TGTGCCAGCAGCTCCGCCCAGGGGTGTCATGGCTACACCTTC	CASSSAQGCHGYTF
-	TRBJ2-7	TRBV7-2	TRBD1	TGTGCCAGCAGCTTAACAGGGGAAATCTACGAGCAGTACTTC	CASSLTGEIYEQYF
-	TRBJ2-7	TRBV28	-	TGTGCCAGCAGTTTGTTCTCAGTGATAGAGCAGTACTTC	CASSLFSVIEQYF
-	TRBJ2-1	TRBV6-4	TRBD2	TGTGCCAGCAGCCGCGGACTAGCGGGAGGGAATGAGCAGTTCTTC	CASSRGLAGGNEQFF
-	TRBJ2-3	TRBV20-1	TRBD2	TGCAGTGCCCGTCCTAGCGGGAATGCTGTAGATACGCAGTATTTT	CSARPSGNAVDTQYF
once	TRBJ2-5	TRBV7-6	-	TGTGCCAGCAGCTTAGTTTCTGAACCAGAGACCCAGTACTTC	CASSLVSEPETQYF
-	TRBJ2-3	TRBV20-1	TRBD2	TGCAGTGCTAATAGCGGGGGCGGCACAGATACGCAGTATTTT	CSANSGGGTDTQYF
-	TRBJ2-3	TRBV5-5	TRBD2	TGTGCCAGCACCACCCCGGGGGGGACGGGGGCAGATACGCAGTATTTT	CASTTPGGTGADTQYF
-	TRBJ1-2	TRBV3-1	TRBD1	TGTGCCAGCAGACCGGGACAGACAGGCTATGGCTACACCTTC	CASRPGQTGYGYTF
-	TRBJ1-2	TRBV7-2	-	TGTGCCAGCAGCTTAGGTCCACCTAACTATGGCTACACCTTC	CASSLGPPNYGYTF
-	TRBJ2-6	TRBV20-1	TRBD1	TGCAGTGCTAGAGTTGGCCAGGGGGCCTCTGGGGCCAACGTCCTGACTTTC	CSARVGQGASGANVLTF
-	TRBJ1-5	TRBV12-5	-	TGTGCTAGTGCCGAAAAGGGGTTGCCCCAGCATTTT	CASAEKGLPQHF
-	TRBJ1-2	TRBV2	-	TGTGCCAGCAGCGGGACCGTCCCCGGTGGCTACACCTTC	CASSGTVPGGYTF
once	TRBJ2-7	TRBV15	-	TGTGCCACCAGCAGAGATCACCAACAACCCTACGAGCAGTACTTC	CATSRDHQQPYEQYF